This TCR beta chain is from a study of cytomegalovirus exposure and HLA in healthy donors. Here immunoSEQ multiplex PCR was the method, and the copy in TCRdb shows in-frame clones only, minus some. The sample has roughly 150,000 clones; approximately 86% are singletons. CDR3 length: 15 amino acids. Losses at the gene ends were 4 bases for V and 10 bases for J; bases not matched to a gene: 12. Germline loops: CDR1 SGHTA, CDR2 FQGNSA. The sequenced material came from PBMCs. The chain couples TRBV7-2 to TRBJ1-4; TRBD1 matches 7 bases. The receptor comes from a woman aged 18-29 years in good health and CMV-seronegative. The CDR3 is CASSSYPGTEGKLFF. The CDR3 coding sequence is TGTGCCAGCAGCTCTTATCCCGGGACAGAGGGAAAACTGTTTTTT.